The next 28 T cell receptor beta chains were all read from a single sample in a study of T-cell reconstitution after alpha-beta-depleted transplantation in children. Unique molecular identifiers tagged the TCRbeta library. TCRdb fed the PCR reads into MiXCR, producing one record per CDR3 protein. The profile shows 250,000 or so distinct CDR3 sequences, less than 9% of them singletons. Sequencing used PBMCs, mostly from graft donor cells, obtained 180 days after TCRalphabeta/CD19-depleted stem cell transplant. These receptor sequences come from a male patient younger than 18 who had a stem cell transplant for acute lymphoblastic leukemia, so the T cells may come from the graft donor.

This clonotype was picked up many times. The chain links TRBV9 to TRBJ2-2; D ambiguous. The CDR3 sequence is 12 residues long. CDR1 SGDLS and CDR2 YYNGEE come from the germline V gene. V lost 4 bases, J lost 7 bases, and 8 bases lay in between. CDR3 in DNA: TGTGCCAGCAGCTCAGCCGGCGGGGAGCTGTTTTTT. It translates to CASSSAGGELFF.

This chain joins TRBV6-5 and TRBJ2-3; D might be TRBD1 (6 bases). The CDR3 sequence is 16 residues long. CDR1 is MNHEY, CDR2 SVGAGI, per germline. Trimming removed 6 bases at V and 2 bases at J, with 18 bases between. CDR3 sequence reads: CASSSTGTLPTDTQYF. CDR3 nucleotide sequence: TGTGCCAGCAGCTCCACCGGGACACTACCCACAGATACGCAGTATTTT.

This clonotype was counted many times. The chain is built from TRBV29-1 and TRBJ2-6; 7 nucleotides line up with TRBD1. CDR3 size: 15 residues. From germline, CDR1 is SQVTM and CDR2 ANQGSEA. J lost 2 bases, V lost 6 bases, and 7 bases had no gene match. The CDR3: CSVAEQGAGANVLTF. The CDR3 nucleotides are TGCAGCGTGGCGGAGCAGGGGGCTGGGGCCAACGTCCTGACTTTC.

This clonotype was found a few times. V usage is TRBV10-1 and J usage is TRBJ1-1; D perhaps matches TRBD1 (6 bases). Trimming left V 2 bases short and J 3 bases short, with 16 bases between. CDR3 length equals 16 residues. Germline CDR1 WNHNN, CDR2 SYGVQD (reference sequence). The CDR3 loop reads CASSETGTVEDTEAFF. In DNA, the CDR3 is TGCGCCAGCAGTGAGACAGGGACGGTTGAGGACACTGAAGCTTTCTTT.

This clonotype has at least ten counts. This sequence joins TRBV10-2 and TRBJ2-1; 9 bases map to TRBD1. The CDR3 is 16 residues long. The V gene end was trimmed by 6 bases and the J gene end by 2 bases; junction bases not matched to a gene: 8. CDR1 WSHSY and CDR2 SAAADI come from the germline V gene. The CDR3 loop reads CASRIRTGAPYNEQFF. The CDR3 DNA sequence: TGCGCCAGCAGGATTAGGACAGGGGCTCCCTACAATGAGCAGTTCTTC.

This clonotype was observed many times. CDR3 sequence reads: CASSPGLAGAGANVLTF. CDR3 coding DNA: TGTGCCAGCAGTCCGGGACTAGCGGGAGCTGGGGCCAACGTCCTGACTTTC. The rearrangement links TRBV12-3 or TRBV12-4 to TRBJ2-6, with 14 bases matching TRBD2. The CDR3 spans 17 residues. V lost 5 bases to trimming and J lost 2 bases; unmatched junction nucleotides: 2.

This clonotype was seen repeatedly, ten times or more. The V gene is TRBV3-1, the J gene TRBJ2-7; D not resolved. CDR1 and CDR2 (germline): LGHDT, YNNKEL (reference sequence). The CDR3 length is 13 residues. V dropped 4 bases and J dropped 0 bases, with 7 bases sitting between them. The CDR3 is CASSLSYSYEQYF. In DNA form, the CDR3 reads TGTGCCAGCAGCCTCAGTTACTCCTACGAGCAGTACTTC.

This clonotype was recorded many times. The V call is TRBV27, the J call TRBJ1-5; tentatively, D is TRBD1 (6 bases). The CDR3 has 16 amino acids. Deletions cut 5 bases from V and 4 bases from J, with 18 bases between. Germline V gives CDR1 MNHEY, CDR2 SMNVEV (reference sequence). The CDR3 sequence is CASSPGTPIWNQPQHF. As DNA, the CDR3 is TGTGCCAGCAGTCCTGGGACACCCATATGGAATCAGCCCCAGCATTTT.

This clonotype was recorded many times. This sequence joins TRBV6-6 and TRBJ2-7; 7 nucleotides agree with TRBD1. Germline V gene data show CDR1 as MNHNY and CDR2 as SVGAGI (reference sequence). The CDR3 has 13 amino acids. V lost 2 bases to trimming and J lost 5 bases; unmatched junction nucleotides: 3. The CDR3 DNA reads TGTGCCAGCAGTTACCCGACAGGGAACGAGCAGTACTTC. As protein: CASSYPTGNEQYF.

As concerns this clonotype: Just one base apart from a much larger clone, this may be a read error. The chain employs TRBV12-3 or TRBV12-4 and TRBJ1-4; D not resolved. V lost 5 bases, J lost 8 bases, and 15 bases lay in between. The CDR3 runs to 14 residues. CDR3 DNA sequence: TGTGCCAGCAGTCCTTTACGAGCAAGAGAAAAACTGTTTTTT. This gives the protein CASSPLRAREKLFF.

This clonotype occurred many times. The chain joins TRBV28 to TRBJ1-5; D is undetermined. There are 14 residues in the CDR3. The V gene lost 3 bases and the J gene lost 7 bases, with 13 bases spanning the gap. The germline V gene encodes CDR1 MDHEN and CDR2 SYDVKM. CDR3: CASSFGRGKQPQHF. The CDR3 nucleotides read TGTGCCAGCAGTTTTGGACGAGGTAAGCAGCCCCAGCATTTT.

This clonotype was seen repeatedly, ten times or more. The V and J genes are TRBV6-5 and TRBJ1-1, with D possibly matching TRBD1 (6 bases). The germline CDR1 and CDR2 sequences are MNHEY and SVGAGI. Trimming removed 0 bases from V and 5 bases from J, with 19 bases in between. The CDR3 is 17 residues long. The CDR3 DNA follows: TGTGCCAGCAGTTACTCGTCCGCCACGGGGGGCGGAACTGAAGCTTTCTTT. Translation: CASSYSSATGGGTEAFF.

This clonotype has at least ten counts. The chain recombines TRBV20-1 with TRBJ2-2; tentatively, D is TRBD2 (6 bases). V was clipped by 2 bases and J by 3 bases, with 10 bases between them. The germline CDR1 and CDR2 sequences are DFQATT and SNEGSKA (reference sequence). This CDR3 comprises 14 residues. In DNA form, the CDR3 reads TGCAGTGCTAGACCCGGGGACTACACCGGGGAGCTGTTTTTT. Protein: CSARPGDYTGELFF.

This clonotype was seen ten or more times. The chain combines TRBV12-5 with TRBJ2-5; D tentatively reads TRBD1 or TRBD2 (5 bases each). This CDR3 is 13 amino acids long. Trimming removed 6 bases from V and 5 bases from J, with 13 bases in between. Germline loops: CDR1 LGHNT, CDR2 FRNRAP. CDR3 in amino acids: CASGRTEGETQYF. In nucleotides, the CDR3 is TGTGCTAGTGGGCGGACCGAGGGGGAGACCCAGTACTTC. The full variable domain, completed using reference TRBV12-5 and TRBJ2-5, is DARVTQTPRHKVTEMGQEVTMRCQPILGHNTVFWYRQTMMQGLELLAYFRNRAPLDDSGMPKDRFSAEMPDATLATLKIQPSEPRDSAVYFCASGRTEGETQYFGPGTRLLVL.

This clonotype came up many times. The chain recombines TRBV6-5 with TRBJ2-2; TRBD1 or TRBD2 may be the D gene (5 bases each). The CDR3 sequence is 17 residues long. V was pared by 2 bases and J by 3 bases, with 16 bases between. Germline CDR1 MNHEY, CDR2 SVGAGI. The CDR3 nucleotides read TGTGCCAGCAGTTACCCCGGGACCGGAAACGACACCGGGGAGCTGTTTTTT. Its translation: CASSYPGTGNDTGELFF.

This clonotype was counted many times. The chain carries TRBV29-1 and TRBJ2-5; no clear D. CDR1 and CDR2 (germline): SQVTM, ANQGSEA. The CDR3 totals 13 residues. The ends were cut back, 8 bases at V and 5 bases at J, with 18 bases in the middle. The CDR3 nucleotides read TGCAGCCTAGGAATAGGGCTAATCGAGACCCAGTACTTC. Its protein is CSLGIGLIETQYF.

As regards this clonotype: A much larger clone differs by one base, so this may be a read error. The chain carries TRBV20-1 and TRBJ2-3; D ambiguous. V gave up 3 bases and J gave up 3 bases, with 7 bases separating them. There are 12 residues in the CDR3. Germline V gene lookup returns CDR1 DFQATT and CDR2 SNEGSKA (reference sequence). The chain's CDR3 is CSASMGTDTQYF. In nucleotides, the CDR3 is TGCAGTGCTAGTATGGGGACAGATACGCAGTATTTT.

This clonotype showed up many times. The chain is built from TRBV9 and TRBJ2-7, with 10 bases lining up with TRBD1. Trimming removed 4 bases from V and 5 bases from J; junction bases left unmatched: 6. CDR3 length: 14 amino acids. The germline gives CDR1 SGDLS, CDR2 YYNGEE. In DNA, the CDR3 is TGTGCCAGCAGCCCCGGGACAGGGGTCCACGAGCAGTACTTC. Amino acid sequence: CASSPGTGVHEQYF.

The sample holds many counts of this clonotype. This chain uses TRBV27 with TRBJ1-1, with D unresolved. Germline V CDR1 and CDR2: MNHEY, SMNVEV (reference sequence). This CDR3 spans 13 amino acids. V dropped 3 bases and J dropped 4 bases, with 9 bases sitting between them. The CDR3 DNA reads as TGTGCCAGCAGTTTCCCTGGAGTCACTGAAGCTTTCTTT. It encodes CASSFPGVTEAFF.

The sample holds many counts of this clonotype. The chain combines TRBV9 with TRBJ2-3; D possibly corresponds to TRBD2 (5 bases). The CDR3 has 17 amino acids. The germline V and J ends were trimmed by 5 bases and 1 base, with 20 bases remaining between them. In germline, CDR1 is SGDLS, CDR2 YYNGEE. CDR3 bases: TGTGCCAGCAGACCCATACTCGGGCTAGCAGGCACAGATACGCAGTATTTT. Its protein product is CASRPILGLAGTDTQYF.

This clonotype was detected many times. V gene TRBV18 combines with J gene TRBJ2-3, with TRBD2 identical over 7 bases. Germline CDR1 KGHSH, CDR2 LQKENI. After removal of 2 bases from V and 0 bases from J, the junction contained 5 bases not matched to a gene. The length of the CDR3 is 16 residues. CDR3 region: CASSPLAAGSTDTQYF. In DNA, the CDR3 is TGTGCCAGCTCACCATTAGCAGCGGGGAGCACAGATACGCAGTATTTT.

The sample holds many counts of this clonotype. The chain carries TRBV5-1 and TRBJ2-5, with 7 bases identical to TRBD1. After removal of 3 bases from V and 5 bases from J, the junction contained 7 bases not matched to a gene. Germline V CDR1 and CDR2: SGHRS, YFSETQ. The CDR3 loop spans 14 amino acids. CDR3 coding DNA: TGCGCCAGCAGCTCCGAAAGGGGGCAGGAGACCCAGTACTTC. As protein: CASSSERGQETQYF.

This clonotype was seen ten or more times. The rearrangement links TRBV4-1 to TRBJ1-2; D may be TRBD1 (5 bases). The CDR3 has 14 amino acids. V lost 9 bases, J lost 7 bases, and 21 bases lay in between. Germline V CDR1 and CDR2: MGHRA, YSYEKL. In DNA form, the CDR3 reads TGCGCCAGTGCTTTAAGGGGTGTGGCCTCTGGCTACACCTTC. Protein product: CASALRGVASGYTF.

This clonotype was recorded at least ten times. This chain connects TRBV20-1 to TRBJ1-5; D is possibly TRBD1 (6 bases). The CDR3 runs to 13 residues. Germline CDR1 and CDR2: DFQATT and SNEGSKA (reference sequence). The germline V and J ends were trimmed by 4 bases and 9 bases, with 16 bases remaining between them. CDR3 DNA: TGCAGTGCTACCCCGGACAGTTCGAGGCCCCAGCATTTT. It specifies CSATPDSSRPQHF.

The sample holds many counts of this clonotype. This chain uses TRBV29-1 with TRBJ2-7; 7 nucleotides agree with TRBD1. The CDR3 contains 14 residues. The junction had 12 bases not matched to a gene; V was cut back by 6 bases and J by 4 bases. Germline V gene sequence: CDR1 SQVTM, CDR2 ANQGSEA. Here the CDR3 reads CSVQEGAGVYEQYF. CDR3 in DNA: TGCAGCGTCCAAGAGGGGGCAGGGGTGTACGAGCAGTACTTC.

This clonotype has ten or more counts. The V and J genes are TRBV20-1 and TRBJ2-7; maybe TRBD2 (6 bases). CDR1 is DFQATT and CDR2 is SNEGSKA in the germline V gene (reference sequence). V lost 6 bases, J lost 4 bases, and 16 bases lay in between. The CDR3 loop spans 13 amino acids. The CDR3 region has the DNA TGCAGTGCCACACCTGTTCGGGGGTACGAGCAGTACTTC. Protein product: CSATPVRGYEQYF.

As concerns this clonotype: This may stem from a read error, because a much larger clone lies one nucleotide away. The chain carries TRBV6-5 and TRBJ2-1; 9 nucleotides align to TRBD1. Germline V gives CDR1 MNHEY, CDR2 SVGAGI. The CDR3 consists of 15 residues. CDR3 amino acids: CASSYQQGAYNDQFF. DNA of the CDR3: TGTGCCAGCAGTTACCAACAGGGGGCTTACAATGACCAGTTCTTC.

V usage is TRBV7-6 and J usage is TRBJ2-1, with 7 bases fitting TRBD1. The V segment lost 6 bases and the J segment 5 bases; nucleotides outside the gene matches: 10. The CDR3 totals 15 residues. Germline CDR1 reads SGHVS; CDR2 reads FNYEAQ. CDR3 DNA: TGTGCCAGCAGACCTCTACAGGGGAAGAACAATGAGCAGTTCTTC. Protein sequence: CASRPLQGKNNEQFF.